The clone carrying this TCR beta chain was detected many times. Its antigen remains unidentified. This sample is drawn from a study of T cells in Graves' hyperthyroidism and ophthalmopathy. Study-wide context: Peripheral blood specimens were obtained at initial diagnosis, prior to any treatment. Study conclusions and caveats: Ophthalmopathy, as predicted by the model, came a median approximately 6.5 months after the prediction.

Amplified TCR beta CDR3 regions derived from RNA transcripts. An initial round of RT-PCR targeting the TCR CDR3 relied on the HTBI primer set. TCRdb passed the multiplex PCR reads through MiXCR, listing each CDR3 protein once. The table shows 300,000 to 400,000 distinct CDR3 sequences, with 11% to 15% occurring only once. Clinical symptoms, serum thyroxine, TRAb, thyroid ultrasound and orbital computed tomography established diagnosis. Sequenced input: blood. The receptor comes from a woman aged 25 to 39 with Graves' hyperthyroidism.

The CDR3 loop is CSAFDRPDGELFF. The CDR3 bases are TGCAGTGCTTTCGACAGGCCGGACGGGGAGCTGTTTTTT. The chain links TRBV20-1 to TRBJ2-2; a possible D gene is TRBD1 (6 bases). V was pared by 5 bases and J by 7 bases, with 14 bases between. Per the germline V gene, CDR1 is DFQATT and CDR2 is SNEGSKA (reference sequence). The CDR3 extends over 13 amino acids.